Described below is a single T cell receptor beta chain sequence and its context. CDR3 length: 17 amino acids. Germline lookup yields CDR1 SGHRS and CDR2 YFSETQ. V was clipped by 1 base and J by 7 bases; unmatched bases: 11. These data originate in a study of T cell changes during pregnancy in multiple sclerosis. Assay used: immunoSEQ multiplex PCR; TCRdb lists only in-frame clones, some missing. There are some 100,000 clones in the sample; about 92% occur only once, and 1.2% lies in the top ten. The chain couples TRBV5-1 to TRBJ1-4, with 9 bases lining up with TRBD1. The source material was peripheral blood, sampled in the second trimester of pregnancy. This TCR was recovered from a female donor with multiple sclerosis, enrolled in a pregnancy study. CDR3 amino acids: CASSLTGGADRGEKLFF. The DNA of the CDR3 is TGCGCCAGCAGCTTGACAGGGGGCGCTGATCGGGGTGAAAAACTGTTTTTT. The whole variable domain, remainder taken from reference TRBV5-1 and TRBJ1-4, is KAGVTQTPRYLIKTRGQQVTLSCSPISGHRSVSWYQQTPGQGLQFLFEYFSETQRNKGNFPGRFSGRQFSNSRSEMNVSTLELGDSALYLCASSLTGGADRGEKLFFGSGTQLSVL.